The subject of this entry is one T cell receptor beta chain. In germline, CDR1 is MDHEN, CDR2 SYDVKM. The ends lost 5 bases at V and 5 bases at J; junction bases unmatched: 12. The CDR3 has 16 amino acids. Under the authors' procedure: Reference gene primers were amplified, and this amplification served to estimate nucleated cell counts. Sequencing was performed with immunoSEQ multiplex PCR; in TCRdb, only in-frame clones are kept and a portion is missing. V and J calls and clone size are given by that table; D and trimming were obtained from the DNA. The sample contains around 150,000 clones, approximately 81% of which appear only once. These data are taken from a study of blood T cell repertoires in COVID-19. About the research overall: T cells, B-cell-depleted T cells, or PBMCs provided the cDNA or gDNA that served as material.

The sequenced sample consisted of peripheral blood. This clonotype was sampled from a human donor with acute or convalescent COVID-19. The donor label of this sample is uncertain. The V gene is TRBV28, the J gene TRBJ1-1; TRBD1 aligns across 9 bases. CDR3 sequence reads: CASSPPLGQGRTEAFF. The DNA of the CDR3 is TGTGCCAGCAGTCCTCCCCTCGGACAGGGGAGGACTGAAGCTTTCTTT.